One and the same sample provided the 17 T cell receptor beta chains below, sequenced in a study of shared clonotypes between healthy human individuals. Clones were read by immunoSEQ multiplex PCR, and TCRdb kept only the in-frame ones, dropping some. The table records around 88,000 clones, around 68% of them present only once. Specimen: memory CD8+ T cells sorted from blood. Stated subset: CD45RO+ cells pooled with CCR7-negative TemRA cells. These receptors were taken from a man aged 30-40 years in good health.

In DNA, the CDR3 is TGTGCCAGCGGGAACACAGATACGCAGTATTTT. Encoded protein: CASGNTDTQYF. The V gene is TRBV6-5, the J gene TRBJ2-3; no reliable D call. Germline CDR1 MNHEY, CDR2 SVGAGI. The V and J ends lost 8 bases and 2 bases respectively, with 5 bases between them. The CDR3 is made up of 11 amino acids.

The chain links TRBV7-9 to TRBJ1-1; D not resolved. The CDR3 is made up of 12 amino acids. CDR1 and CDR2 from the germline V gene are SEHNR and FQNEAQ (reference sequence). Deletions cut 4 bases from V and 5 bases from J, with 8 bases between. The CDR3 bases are TGTGCCAGCAGCTCCTTGAGGACTGAAGCTTTCTTT. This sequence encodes CASSSLRTEAFF.

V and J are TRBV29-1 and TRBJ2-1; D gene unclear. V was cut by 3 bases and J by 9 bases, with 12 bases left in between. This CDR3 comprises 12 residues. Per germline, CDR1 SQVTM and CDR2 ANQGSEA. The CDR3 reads CSVDGVAAEQFF. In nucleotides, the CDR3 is TGCAGCGTTGATGGAGTCGCCGCTGAGCAGTTCTTC.

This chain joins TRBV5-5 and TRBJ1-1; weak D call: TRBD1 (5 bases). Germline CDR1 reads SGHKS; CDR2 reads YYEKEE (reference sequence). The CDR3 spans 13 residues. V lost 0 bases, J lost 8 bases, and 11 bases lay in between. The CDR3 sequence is CASSLGGTGEAFF. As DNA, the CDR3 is TGTGCCAGCAGCTTGGGGGGAACAGGAGAAGCTTTCTTT.

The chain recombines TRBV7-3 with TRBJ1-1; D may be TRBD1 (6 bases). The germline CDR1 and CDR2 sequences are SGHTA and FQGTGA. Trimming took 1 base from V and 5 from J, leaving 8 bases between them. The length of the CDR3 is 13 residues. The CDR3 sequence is CASSLIRGTEAFF. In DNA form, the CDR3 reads TGTGCCAGCAGCTTAATTAGGGGGACTGAAGCTTTCTTT. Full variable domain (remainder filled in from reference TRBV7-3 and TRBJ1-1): GAGVSQTPSNKVTEKGKYVELRCDPISGHTALYWYRQSLGQGPEFLIYFQGTGAADDSGLPNDRFFAVRPEGSVSTLKIQRTERGDSAVYLCASSLIRGTEAFFGQGTRLTVV.

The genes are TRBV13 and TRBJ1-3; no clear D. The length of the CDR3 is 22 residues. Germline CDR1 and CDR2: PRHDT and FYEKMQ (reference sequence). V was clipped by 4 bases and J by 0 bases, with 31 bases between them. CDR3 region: CASSSVLGVSKLTQASGNTIYF. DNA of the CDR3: TGTGCCAGCAGCTCCGTTCTCGGGGTCTCCAAATTAACTCAAGCCTCTGGAAACACCATATATTTT.

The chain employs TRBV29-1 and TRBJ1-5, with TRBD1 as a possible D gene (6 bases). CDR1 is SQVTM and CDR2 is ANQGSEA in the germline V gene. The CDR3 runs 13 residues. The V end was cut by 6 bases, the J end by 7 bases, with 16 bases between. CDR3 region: CSVTGQSGQPQHF. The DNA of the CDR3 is TGCAGCGTAACAGGACAGTCAGGACAGCCCCAGCATTTT.

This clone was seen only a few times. The CDR3 loop reads CASSYPLEEASEDEQFF. CDR3 DNA sequence: TGTGCCAGCAGCTACCCGCTGGAAGAGGCTAGTGAGGATGAGCAGTTCTTC. The rearrangement uses TRBV11-2 and TRBJ2-1; D unresolved. The V end was cut by 4 bases, the J end by 8 bases, with 24 bases between. Germline values: CDR1 SGHAT, CDR2 FQNNGV. The CDR3 loop spans 17 amino acids.

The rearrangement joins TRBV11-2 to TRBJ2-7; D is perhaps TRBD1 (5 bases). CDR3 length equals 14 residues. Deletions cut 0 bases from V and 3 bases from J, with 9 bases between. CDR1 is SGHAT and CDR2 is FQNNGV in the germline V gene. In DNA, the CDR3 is TGTGCCAGCAGCTTAGACTTTACAGGCTACGAGCAGTACTTC. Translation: CASSLDFTGYEQYF.

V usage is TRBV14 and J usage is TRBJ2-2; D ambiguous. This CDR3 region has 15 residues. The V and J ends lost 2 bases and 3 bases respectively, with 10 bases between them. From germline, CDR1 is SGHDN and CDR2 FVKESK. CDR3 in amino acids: CASSQIHPDTGELFF. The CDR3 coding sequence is TGTGCCAGCAGCCAAATCCACCCGGACACCGGGGAGCTGTTTTTT.

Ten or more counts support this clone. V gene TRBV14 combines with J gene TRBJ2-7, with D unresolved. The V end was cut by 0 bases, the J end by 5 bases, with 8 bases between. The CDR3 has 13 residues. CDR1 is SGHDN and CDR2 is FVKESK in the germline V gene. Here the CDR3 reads CASSQDGPDEQYF. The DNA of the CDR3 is TGTGCCAGCAGCCAAGATGGGCCAGACGAGCAGTACTTC. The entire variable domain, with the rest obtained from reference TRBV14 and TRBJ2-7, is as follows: EAGVTQFPSHSVIEKGQTVTLRCDPISGHDNLYWYRRVMGKEIKFLLHFVKESKQDESGMPNNRFLAERTGGTYSTLKVQPAELEDSGVYFCASSQDGPDEQYFGPGTRLTVT.

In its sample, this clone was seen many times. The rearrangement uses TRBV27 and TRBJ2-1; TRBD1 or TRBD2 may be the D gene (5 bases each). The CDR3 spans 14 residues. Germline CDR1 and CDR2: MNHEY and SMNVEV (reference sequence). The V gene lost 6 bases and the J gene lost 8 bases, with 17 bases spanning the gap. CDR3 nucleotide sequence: TGTGCCAGCAGCCCCGGGACCCCGAGGGATGAGCAGTTCTTC. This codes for CASSPGTPRDEQFF.

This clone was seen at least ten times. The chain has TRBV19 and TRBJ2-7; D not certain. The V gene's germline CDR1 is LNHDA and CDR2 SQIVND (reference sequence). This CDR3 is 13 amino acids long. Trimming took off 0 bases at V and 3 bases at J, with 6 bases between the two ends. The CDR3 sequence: CASSIEGIYEQYF. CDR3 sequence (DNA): TGTGCCAGTAGTATAGAGGGGATCTACGAGCAGTACTTC.

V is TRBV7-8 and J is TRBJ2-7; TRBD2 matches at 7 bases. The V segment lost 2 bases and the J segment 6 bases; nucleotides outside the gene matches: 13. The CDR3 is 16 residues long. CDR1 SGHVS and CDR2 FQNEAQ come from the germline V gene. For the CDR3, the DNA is TGTGCCAGCAGCTTAAATGGCGGGAGTAGAATCTCCGAGCAGTACTTC. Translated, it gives CASSLNGGSRISEQYF.

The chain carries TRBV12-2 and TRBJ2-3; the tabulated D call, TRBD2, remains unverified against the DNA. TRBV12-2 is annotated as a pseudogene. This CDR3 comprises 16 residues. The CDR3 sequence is CASRLARPSPHNTQYF. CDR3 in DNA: TGTGCAAGTCGCTTAGCGAGGCCTAGCCCACACAATACGCAGTATTTT.

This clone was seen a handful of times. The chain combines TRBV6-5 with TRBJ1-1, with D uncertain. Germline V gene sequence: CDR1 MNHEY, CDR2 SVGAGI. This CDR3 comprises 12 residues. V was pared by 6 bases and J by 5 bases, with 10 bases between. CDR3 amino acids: CASSPTQTEAFF. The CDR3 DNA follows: TGTGCCAGCAGCCCCACACAGACTGAAGCTTTCTTT.

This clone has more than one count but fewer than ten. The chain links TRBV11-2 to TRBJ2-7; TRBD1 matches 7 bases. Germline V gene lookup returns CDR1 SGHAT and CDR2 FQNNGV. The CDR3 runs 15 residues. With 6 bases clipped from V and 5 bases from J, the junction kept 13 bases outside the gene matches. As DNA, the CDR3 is TGTGCCAGCAGTAAAGACCGGGACAGTACCCACGAGCAGTACTTC. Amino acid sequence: CASSKDRDSTHEQYF. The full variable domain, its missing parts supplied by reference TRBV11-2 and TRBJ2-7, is EAGVAQSPRYKIIEKRQSVAFWCNPISGHATLYWYQQILGQGPKLLIQFQNNGVVDDSQLPKDRFSAERLKGVDSTLKIQPAKLEDSAVYLCASSKDRDSTHEQYFGPGTRLTVT.